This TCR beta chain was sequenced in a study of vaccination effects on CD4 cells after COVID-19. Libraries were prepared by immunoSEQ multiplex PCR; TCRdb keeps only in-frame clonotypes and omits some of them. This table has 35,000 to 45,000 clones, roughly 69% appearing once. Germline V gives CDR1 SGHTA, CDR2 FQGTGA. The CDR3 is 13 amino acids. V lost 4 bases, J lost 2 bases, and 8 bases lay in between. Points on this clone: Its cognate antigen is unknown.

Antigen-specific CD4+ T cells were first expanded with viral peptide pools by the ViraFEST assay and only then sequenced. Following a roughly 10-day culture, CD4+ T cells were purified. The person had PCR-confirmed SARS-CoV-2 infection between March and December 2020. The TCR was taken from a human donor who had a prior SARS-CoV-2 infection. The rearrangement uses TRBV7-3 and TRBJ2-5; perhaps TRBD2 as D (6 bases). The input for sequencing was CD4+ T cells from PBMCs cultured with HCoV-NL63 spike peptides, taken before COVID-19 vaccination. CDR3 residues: CASSSGLQETQYF. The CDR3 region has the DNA TGTGCCAGCAGCTCGGGACTTCAAGAGACCCAGTACTTC.